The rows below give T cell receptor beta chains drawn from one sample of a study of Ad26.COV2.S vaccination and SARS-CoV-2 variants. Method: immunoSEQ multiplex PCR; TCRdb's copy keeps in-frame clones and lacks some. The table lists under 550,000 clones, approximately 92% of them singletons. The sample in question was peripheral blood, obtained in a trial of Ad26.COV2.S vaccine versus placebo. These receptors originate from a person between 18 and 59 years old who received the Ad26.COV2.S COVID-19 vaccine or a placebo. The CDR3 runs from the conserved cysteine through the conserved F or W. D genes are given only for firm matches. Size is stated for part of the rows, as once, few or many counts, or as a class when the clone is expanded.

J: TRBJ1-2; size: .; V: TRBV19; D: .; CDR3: CASSIAGPYGYTF; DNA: TGTGCCAGTAGTATAGCCGGCCCCTATGGCTACACCTTC
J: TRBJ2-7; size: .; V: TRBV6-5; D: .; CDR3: CASSPVTGAQYF; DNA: TGTGCCAGCAGTCCCGTTACGGGGGCGCAGTACTTC
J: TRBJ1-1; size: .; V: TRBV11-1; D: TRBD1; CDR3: CASSTQGVTEAFF; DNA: TGTGCCAGCAGCACCCAGGGGGTCACTGAAGCTTTCTTT
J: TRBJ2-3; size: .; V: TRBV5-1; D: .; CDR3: CASSLRRADTQYF; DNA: TGCGCCAGCAGCTTGCGGCGAGCAGATACGCAGTATTTT
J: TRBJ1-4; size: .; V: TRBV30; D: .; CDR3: CAWSEFAGMAEKLFF; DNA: TGTGCCTGGAGTGAATTCGCAGGGATGGCTGAAAAACTGTTTTTT
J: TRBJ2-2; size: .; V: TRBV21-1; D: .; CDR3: CASISGPPKGRGELFF; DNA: TGTGCCAGCATCTCCGGGCCCCCGAAGGGTAGGGGGGAGCTGTTTTTT
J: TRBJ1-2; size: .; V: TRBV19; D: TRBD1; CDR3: CASSPGQENYGYTF; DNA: TGTGCCAGTAGTCCGGGACAGGAGAACTATGGCTACACCTTC
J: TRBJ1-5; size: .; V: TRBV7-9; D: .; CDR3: CASSLSPEGAQHF; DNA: TGTGCCAGCAGCTTATCTCCCGAGGGAGCCCAGCATTTT
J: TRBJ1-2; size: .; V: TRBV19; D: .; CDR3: CASSTRDTYGYTF; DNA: TGTGCCAGTAGTACCCGGGACACCTATGGCTACACCTTC
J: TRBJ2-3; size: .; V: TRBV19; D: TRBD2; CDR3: CASSTPSGGSTDTQYF; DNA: TGTGCCAGTAGTACCCCTAGCGGGGGTAGCACAGATACGCAGTATTTT
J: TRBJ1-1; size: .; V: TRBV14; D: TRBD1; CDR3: CASSQTGFQDTEAFF; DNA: TGTGCCAGCAGCCAGACAGGGTTCCAGGACACTGAAGCTTTCTTT
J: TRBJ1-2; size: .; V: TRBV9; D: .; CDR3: CASNLEGGLFGYTF; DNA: TGTGCCAGCAACCTAGAGGGGGGATTATTTGGCTACACCTTC
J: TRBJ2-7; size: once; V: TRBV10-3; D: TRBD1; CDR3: CAISDPTGEFYEQYF; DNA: TGTGCCATCAGTGACCCGACAGGGGAATTCTACGAGCAGTACTTC
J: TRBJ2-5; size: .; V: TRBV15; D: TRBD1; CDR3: CATRDPLRQGVLETQYF; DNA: TGTGCCACCAGAGACCCACTACGACAGGGGGTTCTGGAGACCCAGTACTTC
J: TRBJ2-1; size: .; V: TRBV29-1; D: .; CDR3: CSVEEFRDGANNEQFF; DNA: TGCAGCGTTGAAGAGTTTAGGGACGGAGCAAACAATGAGCAGTTCTTC
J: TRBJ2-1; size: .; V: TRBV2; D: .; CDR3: CASSETQDKYNEQFF; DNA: TGTGCCAGCAGTGAAACCCAGGACAAATACAATGAGCAGTTCTTC
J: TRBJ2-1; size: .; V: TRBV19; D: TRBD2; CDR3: CASSLTSGRHSYNEQFF; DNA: TGTGCCAGTAGTCTGACTAGCGGGAGACACTCCTACAATGAGCAGTTCTTC
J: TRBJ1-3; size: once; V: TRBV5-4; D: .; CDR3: CASSLGPYSGNTIYF; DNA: TGTGCCAGCAGCTTGGGACCGTACTCTGGAAACACCATATATTTT
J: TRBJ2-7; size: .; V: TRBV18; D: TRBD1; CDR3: CASSPQDRFYYEQYF; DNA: TGTGCCAGCTCACCCCAGGACAGGTTTTACTACGAGCAGTACTTC
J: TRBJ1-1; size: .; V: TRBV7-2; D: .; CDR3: CASSFTRDGSEAFF; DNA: TGTGCCAGCAGCTTCACCCGGGACGGCTCTGAAGCTTTCTTT
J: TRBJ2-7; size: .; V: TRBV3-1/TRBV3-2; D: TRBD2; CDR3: CASSQGLAGTYEQYF; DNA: TGTGCCAGCAGCCAAGGACTAGCGGGGACCTACGAGCAGTACTTC
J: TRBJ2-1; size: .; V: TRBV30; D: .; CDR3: CAWTVITDSRNYEQFF; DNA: TGTGCCTGGACTGTGATCACGGACTCCCGCAATTATGAGCAGTTCTTC
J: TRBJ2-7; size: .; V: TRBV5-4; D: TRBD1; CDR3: CASSFLPGQGLGEQYF; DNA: TGTGCCAGCAGCTTTTTACCGGGACAGGGGTTGGGGGAGCAGTACTTC
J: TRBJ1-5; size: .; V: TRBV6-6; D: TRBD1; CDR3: CASSSTTGGEESQHF; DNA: TGTGCCAGCAGTTCGACGACAGGGGGAGAGGAGTCCCAGCATTTT
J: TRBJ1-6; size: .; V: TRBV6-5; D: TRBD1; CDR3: CASSYGQGYNSPLHF; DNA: TGTGCCAGCAGTTACGGACAGGGATACAATTCACCCCTCCACTTT
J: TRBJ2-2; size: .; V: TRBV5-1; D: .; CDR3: CASSTGGTGELFF; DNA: TGCGCCAGCAGCACAGGAGGCACCGGGGAGCTGTTTTTT
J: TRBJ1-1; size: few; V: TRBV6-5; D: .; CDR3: CASSYSQTANTEAFF; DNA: TGTGCCAGCAGTTACTCCCAGACCGCCAACACTGAAGCTTTCTTT
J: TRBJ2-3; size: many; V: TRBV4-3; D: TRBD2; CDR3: CASSQDQGRGSTDTQYF; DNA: TGCGCCAGCAGCCAAGATCAAGGGCGGGGGAGCACAGATACGCAGTATTTT
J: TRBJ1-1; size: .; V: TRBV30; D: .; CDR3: CARGLGDTEAFF; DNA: TGTGCCAGGGGACTCGGGGACACTGAAGCTTTCTTT
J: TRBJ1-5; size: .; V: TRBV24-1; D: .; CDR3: CATSVGGNQPQHF; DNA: TGTGCCACCAGTGTGGGGGGCAATCAGCCCCAGCATTTT
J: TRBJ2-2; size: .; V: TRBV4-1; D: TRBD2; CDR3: CASSQDPGLADKGGELFF; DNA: TGCGCCAGCAGCCAAGACCCGGGACTAGCGGACAAAGGGGGGGAGCTGTTTTTT
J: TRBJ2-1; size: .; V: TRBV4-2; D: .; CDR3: CASSPQLADPVSYNEQFF; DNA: TGTGCCAGCAGCCCCCAGTTAGCGGACCCCGTTTCCTACAATGAGCAGTTCTTC
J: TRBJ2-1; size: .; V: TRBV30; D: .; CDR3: CAWSPADEQFF; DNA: TGTGCCTGGAGCCCAGCGGATGAGCAGTTCTTC
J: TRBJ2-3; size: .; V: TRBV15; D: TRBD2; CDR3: CATSRSGSGTQYF; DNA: TGTGCCACCAGCAGGAGCGGGAGTGGTACGCAGTATTTT
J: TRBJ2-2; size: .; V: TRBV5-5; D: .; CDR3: CASSFRPTGELFF; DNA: TGTGCCAGCAGCTTTCGCCCCACCGGGGAGCTGTTTTTT
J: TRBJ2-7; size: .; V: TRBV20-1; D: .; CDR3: CSGTVNYEQYF; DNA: TGCAGTGGGACTGTAAACTACGAGCAGTACTTC
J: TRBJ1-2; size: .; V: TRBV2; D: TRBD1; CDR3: CASRDLGTAMAF; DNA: TGTGCCAGCAGAGACCTCGGGACAGCCATGGCCTTC
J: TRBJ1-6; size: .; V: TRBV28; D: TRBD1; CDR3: CASTPGQGNSPLHF; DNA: TGTGCCAGCACCCCGGGACAGGGGAATTCACCCCTCCACTTT
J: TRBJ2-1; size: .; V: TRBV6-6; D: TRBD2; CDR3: CASSYSLGEGNNEQFF; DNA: TGTGCCAGCAGTTACTCCCTGGGGGAGGGAAACAATGAGCAGTTCTTC
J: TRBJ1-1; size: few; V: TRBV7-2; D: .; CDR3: CASSLVLGVTEAFF; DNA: TGTGCCAGCAGCTTAGTGCTGGGGGTTACTGAAGCTTTCTTT
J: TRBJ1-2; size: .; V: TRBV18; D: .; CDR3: CASSPTDNYGYTF; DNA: TGTGCCAGCTCACCAACGGATAACTATGGCTACACCTTC
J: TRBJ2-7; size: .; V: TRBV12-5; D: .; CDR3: CASGLGGPSGEQYF; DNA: TGTGCTAGTGGTTTGGGAGGGCCCTCGGGAGAGCAGTACTTC